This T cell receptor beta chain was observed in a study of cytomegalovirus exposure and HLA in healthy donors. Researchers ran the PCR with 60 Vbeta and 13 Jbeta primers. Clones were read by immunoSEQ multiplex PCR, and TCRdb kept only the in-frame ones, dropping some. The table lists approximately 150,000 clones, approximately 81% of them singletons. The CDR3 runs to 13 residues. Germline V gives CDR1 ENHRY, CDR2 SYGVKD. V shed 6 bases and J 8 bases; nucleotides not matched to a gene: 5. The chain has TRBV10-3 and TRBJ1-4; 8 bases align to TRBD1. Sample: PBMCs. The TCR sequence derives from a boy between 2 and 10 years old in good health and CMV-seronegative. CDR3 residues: CAIRANRGEKLFF. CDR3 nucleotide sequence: TGTGCCATCAGGGCTAACAGGGGGGAAAAACTGTTTTTT.